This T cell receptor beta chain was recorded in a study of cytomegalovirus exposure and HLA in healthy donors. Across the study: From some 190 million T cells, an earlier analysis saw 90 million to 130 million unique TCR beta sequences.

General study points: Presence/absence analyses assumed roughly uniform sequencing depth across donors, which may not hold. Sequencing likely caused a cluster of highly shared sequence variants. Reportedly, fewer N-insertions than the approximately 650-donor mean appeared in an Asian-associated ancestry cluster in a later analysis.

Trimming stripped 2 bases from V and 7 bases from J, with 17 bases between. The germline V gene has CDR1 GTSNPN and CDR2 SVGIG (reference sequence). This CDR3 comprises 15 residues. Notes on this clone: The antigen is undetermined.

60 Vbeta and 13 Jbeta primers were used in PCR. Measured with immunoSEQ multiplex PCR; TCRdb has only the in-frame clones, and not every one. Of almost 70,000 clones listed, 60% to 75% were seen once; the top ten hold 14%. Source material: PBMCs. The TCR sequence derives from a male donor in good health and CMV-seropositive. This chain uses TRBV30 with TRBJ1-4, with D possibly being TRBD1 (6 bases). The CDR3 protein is CAWSHNTGLGEKLFF. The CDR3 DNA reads TGTGCCTGGAGTCATAATACAGGGTTGGGTGAAAAACTGTTTTTT.